The T cell receptor (beta chain) described here comes from a study of T cells in Graves' hyperthyroidism and ophthalmopathy. The study's findings and limits: Most thyroid clonotypes expanded above 0.001 appeared in blood too.

Regions amplified from RNA transcripts were the TCR beta CDR3 regions. In the first-round RT-PCR of the TCR CDR3, the HTBI primer set was used. TCRdb itself ran the multiplex PCR reads through MiXCR, one entry per CDR3 protein. The sample has about 270,000 distinct CDR3 sequences; around 15% are singletons. This clonotype was picked up one time. The antigen is unknown. V lost 6 bases and J lost 4, with 15 bases in between. CDR1 and CDR2 from the germline V gene are MDHEN and SYDVKM. The CDR3 length is 14 residues. The sequence came from a woman aged 50 to 65 with Graves' hyperthyroidism that later progressed to Graves' ophthalmopathy. The chain has TRBV28 and TRBJ2-5; a weak D match, TRBD1 (6 bases). Sequences were obtained from blood. In DNA, the CDR3 is TGTGCCAGCAGGACCACAGGGCCCGGAGAGACCCAGTACTTC. This gives the protein CASRTTGPGETQYF.